These 9 T cell receptor delta chains were sequenced from one sample in a study of gamma delta lymphoproliferative disorders and STAT genes. Genomic DNA from isolated PBMCs served as the sequencing template. TCRdb made new clone calls on the multiplex PCR reads using CATT. Altogether fewer than 3,500 delta-chain clones are present, around 1.2% being singletons, with the ten largest covering 15% to 20%. Specimen: blood. All receptors come from a human donor in good health.

Regarding this clone: TCRdb's listed protein matches a much larger clone and diverges from this DNA's translation at residue 6, likely through a read error; the protein shown comes from the DNA. The chain joins TRDV1 to TRDJ1; 13 bases agree with TRDD3. V dropped 2 bases and J dropped 11; count of bases not matched to a gene: 17. This CDR3 spans 18 amino acids. The germline V gene encodes CDR1 TSWWSYY and CDR2 QGS. The CDR3 DNA follows: TGTGCTCTTGGGGAAGGGCTCGCAAGTACTGGGGGATACGACGGGCTCATCTTT. This gives the protein CALGEGLASTGGYDGLIF.

Worth noting for this clone: The translation of this DNA and the TCRdb protein of a much larger clone differ at residue 12, probably owing to a read error; the protein shown here is translated from the DNA. In nucleotides, the CDR3 is TGTGCCTGTGACCCTGCTGGGTACACCGACAAACCCATCTTT. It specifies CACDPAGYTDKPIF. The chain uses TRDV2 and TRDJ1; D might be TRDD3 (5 bases). This CDR3 is 14 amino acids long. Germline-derived CDR1 and CDR2 are GEAIGNYY and EKD.

This clone has a count of ten or more. The TCRdb protein, from a much larger clone, departs from this DNA's translation at residue 7, likely by read error; the protein shown derives from the DNA. V gene TRDV2 combines with J gene TRDJ1; D is perhaps TRDD3 (6 bases). There are 16 residues in the CDR3. Germline CDR1 GEAIGNYY, CDR2 EKD. V was clipped by 3 bases and J by 3 bases, with 19 bases between them. The CDR3 protein is CACDLLRDKDADKLIF. CDR3 DNA: TGTGCCTGTGACCTACTGAGGGATAAGGATGCCGATAAACTCATCTTT.

As concerns this clone: A far larger clone is only one base removed, so a read error is likely. Other nucleotide sequences in the sample specify the same CDR3. This chain links TRDV2 with TRDJ3, with D perhaps matching TRDD3 (6 bases). The CDR3 consists of 18 residues. Germline CDR1 is GEAIGNYY and CDR2 is EKD. CDR3 bases: TGTGCCTGTGACACCCTTGGGGGCAGCTCCTGGGACACTCGACAGATGTTTTTC. It translates to CACDTLGGSSWDTRQMFF.

Regarding this clone: With a far larger clone one base away, a read error is the likely cause. Other nucleotide sequences in the sample specify the same CDR3. This chain connects TRDV2 to TRDJ1; 13 positions match TRDD3. Germline CDR1 GEAIGNYY, CDR2 EKD. Unmatched junction bases numbered 17, after V lost 3 bases and J lost 2 bases. This CDR3 is 20 amino acids long. Here the CDR3 reads CACDDSFRTGGYAGTDKLIF. CDR3 sequence (DNA): TGTGCCTGTGACGACTCTTTCCGTACTGGGGGATACGCGGGGACCGATAAACTCATCTTT.

This clone has a handful of counts. Translating this DNA gives a protein that differs at residue 4 from the TCRdb one, which belongs to a much larger clone; a read error is likely, and the protein shown is this translation. The identical CDR3 is also encoded by other nucleotide sequences in the sample. The chain joins TRDV2 to TRDJ1, with a possible D match to TRDD3 (5 bases). The CDR3 has 16 residues. Germline CDR1 reads GEAIGNYY; CDR2 reads EKD. V was clipped by 5 bases and J by 3 bases, with 21 bases between them. CDR3 in DNA: TGTGCCTGTGGCTACGCGGTTACGGGGGCAGCCGATAAACTCATCTTT. Translating it yields CACGYAVTGAADKLIF.

On this clone: This is likely an artifact of a read error, given a far larger clone one base away. The identical CDR3 is also encoded by other nucleotide sequences in the sample. The V and J genes are TRDV2 and TRDJ1; D might be TRDD3 (5 bases). Germline CDR1 GEAIGNYY, CDR2 EKD. The CDR3 loop spans 15 amino acids. The CDR3 sequence is CACDTIGRYTDKLIF. The CDR3 bases are TGTGCCTGTGACACCATTGGGAGATACACCGATAAGCTCATCTTT.

Here the J gene is TRDJ1 and the V gene is not called; no check of the table's D call, TRDD3, against the DNA was made. This CDR3 region has 19 residues. The chain's CDR3 is CASPQMGDIRISVTDKLIF. In DNA form, the CDR3 reads TGTGCCTCCCCGCAAATGGGGGATATAAGGATATCGGTTACCGATAAACTCATCTTT.

With respect to this clone: The TCRdb protein, from a much larger clone, departs from this DNA's translation at residue 14, likely by read error; the protein shown derives from the DNA. The rearrangement links TRDV2 to TRDJ1, with 11 bases identical to TRDD3. The CDR3 length is 16 residues. Germline loops: CDR1 GEAIGNYY, CDR2 EKD. DNA of the CDR3: TGTGCCTGTGATCGTGTCGGTGGGGGATACGCGTCAAAACCCATCTTT. Translated: CACDRVGGGYASKPIF.